Below are 23 T cell receptor beta chains sequenced from a single sample in a study of blood T cell repertoires in COVID-19. Clones were sequenced by immunoSEQ multiplex PCR, and TCRdb holds only the in-frame ones, with some missing. Of roughly 180,000 clones detected, around 83% appear once; the ten largest clones hold less than 4.5%. The sequenced sample was PBMCs or T cells enriched from blood (not recorded which). These receptors were collected from a woman aged 50 to 60 in a cohort exposed to, infected with or recovered from COVID-19 (not recorded which).

The chain carries TRBV28 and TRBJ1-2; D is undetermined. Germline loops: CDR1 MDHEN, CDR2 SYDVKM. CDR3 length equals 12 residues. Trimming pared 2 bases from V and 4 bases from J, leaving 5 bases between. CDR3 bases: TGTGCCAGCAGTTTAACTCGCTATGGCTACACCTTC. Protein: CASSLTRYGYTF.

The sample holds one count of this clone. The chain has TRBV30 and TRBJ2-7; tentative D call: TRBD2 (6 bases). V was cut by 5 bases and J by 4 bases, with 15 bases left in between. The length of the CDR3 is 13 residues. Germline loops: CDR1 GTSNPN, CDR2 SVGIG (reference sequence). The DNA of the CDR3 is TGTGCCTGGGATGGACGGGGGAGATACGAGCAGTACTTC. This gives the protein CAWDGRGRYEQYF.

The chain is built from TRBV19 and TRBJ2-2; 7 bases match TRBD1. CDR1 LNHDA and CDR2 SQIVND come from the germline V gene (reference sequence). J was trimmed by 1 base and V by 5 bases; bases with no gene match: 13. This CDR3 region has 18 residues. CDR3 sequence reads: CASSGPPIGTVNTGELFF. CDR3 DNA sequence: TGTGCCAGTAGTGGACCCCCCATCGGGACAGTGAACACCGGGGAGCTGTTTTTT.

The rearrangement joins TRBV7-3 to TRBJ2-1; 12 bases agree with TRBD1. There are 15 residues in the CDR3. Trimming at V came to 4 bases and at J to 8 bases, leaving 6 bases not matched to a gene. CDR1 is SGHTA and CDR2 is FQGTGA in the germline V gene. CDR3 bases: TGTGCCAGCAGCTCGGGACAGGGGGCTTTTGATGAGCAGTTCTTC. It specifies CASSSGQGAFDEQFF.

Only a few counts were recorded for this clone. The rearrangement links TRBV4-2 to TRBJ1-2; 8 nucleotides agree with TRBD1. CDR1 LGHNA and CDR2 YNFKEQ come from the germline V gene. J was trimmed by 0 bases and V by 0 bases; bases with no gene match: 9. The CDR3 runs to 18 residues. The CDR3 DNA sequence: TGTGCCAGCAGCCAAGATGTGGACAGGGCTACCTCTAACTATGGCTACACCTTC. Translation gives CASSQDVDRATSNYGYTF.

V is TRBV12-3 or TRBV12-4 and J is TRBJ1-1, with D perhaps matching TRBD1 (5 bases). Trimming removed 5 bases from V and 1 base from J, with 8 bases in between. The CDR3 totals 13 residues. CDR3 amino acids: CASSGDRNTEAFF. The DNA for the CDR3 is TGTGCCAGCAGTGGCGACAGGAACACTGAAGCTTTCTTT.

The chain couples TRBV24-1 to TRBJ1-2; no firm D call. The CDR3 covers 15 residues. CDR1 is KGHDR, CDR2 SFDVKD, per germline. V lost 2 bases and J 2 bases, leaving 11 bases between the germline ends. The CDR3 nucleotides are TGTGCCACCAGTGATTGGACGGGGAGGAACTATGGCTACACCTTC. It encodes CATSDWTGRNYGYTF.

The CDR3 bases are TGTGCCAGTAGCGCAGACAGGGGGTATGGCTACACCTTC. Its translation is CASSADRGYGYTF. V is TRBV19 and J is TRBJ1-2; 9 bases line up with TRBD1. Germline CDR1 reads LNHDA; CDR2 reads SQIVND (reference sequence). The CDR3 runs to 13 residues. V shed 6 bases, J shed 5 bases, and the junction held 4 bases outside the gene matches.

There are a few counts of this clone. The chain carries TRBV27 and TRBJ2-7; TRBD2 aligns across 9 bases. J lost 5 bases, V lost 5 bases, and 7 bases had no gene match. This CDR3 comprises 14 residues. CDR1 is MNHEY and CDR2 is SMNVEV in the germline V gene (reference sequence). The CDR3 nucleotides read TGTGCCAGCAGTATGCGGGAGGGCCGAGACGAGCAGTACTTC. This sequence encodes CASSMREGRDEQYF.

The CDR3 region has the DNA TGTGCCAGCAGTCGGAGACGGGACTACGAGCAGTACTTC. Amino acid sequence: CASSRRRDYEQYF. The rearrangement links TRBV21-1 to TRBJ2-7; TRBD2, the table's D call, was not compared with the DNA. TRBV21-1 is reported as a pseudogene. CDR3 length: 13 amino acids.

The rearrangement links TRBV9 to TRBJ2-2, with TRBD1 matching 9 bases. There are 16 residues in the CDR3. Germline CDR1 SGDLS, CDR2 YYNGEE. Trimming took 1 base from V and 5 from J; bases not matched to a gene: 6. The CDR3 DNA is TGTGCCAGCAGCGTAACAGGGGGCGCGGGTACCGGGGAGCTGTTTTTT. This translates into CASSVTGGAGTGELFF. The complete variable domain, with remaining parts taken from reference TRBV9 and TRBJ2-2, reads DSGVTQTPKHLITATGQRVTLRCSPRSGDLSVYWYQQSLDQGLQFLIQYYNGEERAKGNILERFSAQQFPDLHSELNLSSLELGDSALYFCASSVTGGAGTGELFFGEGSRLTVL.

This clone appeared once. The CDR3 nucleotides are TGTGCCAGCAGCAAATTTCGCGCTAGCGGGAGGGAGCCCTACAATGCGCAGTTCTTC. Translating gives CASSKFRASGREPYNAQFF. J is TRBJ2-1 and V is TRBV21-1; the D call in the table, TRBD2, was not verified against the DNA. TRBV21-1 is annotated as a pseudogene. This CDR3 spans 19 amino acids.

This sequence joins TRBV29-1 and TRBJ2-1, with 8 nucleotides matching TRBD1. This CDR3 spans 12 amino acids. The J segment lost 3 bases and the V segment lost 7 bases, leaving 2 bases of the junction unmatched. The germline CDR1 and CDR2 sequences are SQVTM and ANQGSEA. CDR3 in amino acids: CSEGQGYNEQFF. The CDR3 DNA reads TGCAGCGAAGGACAGGGCTACAATGAGCAGTTCTTC.

The chain combines TRBV7-2 with TRBJ2-7; TRBD2 matches 15 bases. The V segment lost 5 bases and the J segment 4 bases; nucleotides outside the gene matches: 6. The CDR3 runs to 16 residues. CDR1 and CDR2 (germline): SGHTA, FQGNSA. The chain's CDR3 is CASSPGTSGGLYEQYF. CDR3 coding DNA: TGTGCCAGCAGCCCGGGGACTAGCGGGGGGCTTTACGAGCAGTACTTC.

The V call is TRBV28, the J call TRBJ1-4; a weak D match, TRBD1 (5 bases). CDR1 is MDHEN and CDR2 is SYDVKM in the germline V gene. The ends were cut back, 8 bases at V and 8 bases at J, with 15 bases in the middle. This CDR3 contains 13 residues. CDR3 coding DNA: TGTGCCAGCCAGCGGGGGTGGGAGGAAAAACTGTTTTTT. Translating it yields CASQRGWEEKLFF.

The chain is built from TRBV6-5 and TRBJ2-3; perhaps TRBD2 as D (5 bases). V was shortened by 3 bases and J by 6 bases, with 10 bases between the two germline ends. The germline CDR1 and CDR2 sequences are MNHEY and SVGAGI. The CDR3 is made up of 13 amino acids. CDR3 DNA: TGTGCCAGCAGTTATGATGGGGAGGATACGCAGTATTTT. Residues: CASSYDGEDTQYF.

The V call is TRBV6-5, the J call TRBJ2-2; possibly TRBD1 for D (5 bases). The CDR3 loop spans 14 amino acids. V lost 4 bases and J lost 4, with 10 bases in between. Germline-derived CDR1 and CDR2 are MNHEY and SVGAGI. CDR3 in amino acids: CASSSSGFTGELFF. In DNA, the CDR3 is TGTGCCAGCAGTTCATCAGGGTTCACCGGGGAGCTGTTTTTT.

The chain employs TRBV27 and TRBJ2-7; TRBD1 matches at 8 bases. V shed 6 bases and J 7 bases; nucleotides not matched to a gene: 14. This CDR3 is built from 15 residues. Germline CDR1 is MNHEY and CDR2 is SMNVEV (reference sequence). In nucleotides, the CDR3 is TGTGCCAGCAGGTACACGGGACAGGCACCCTGGGAGCAGTACTTC. This encodes CASRYTGQAPWEQYF.

V and J are TRBV29-1 and TRBJ2-1, with D possibly being TRBD2 (5 bases). The length of the CDR3 is 17 residues. Per the germline V gene, CDR1 is SQVTM and CDR2 is ANQGSEA. Trimming removed 7 bases from V and 0 bases from J, with 22 bases in between. The CDR3 reads CSAASRFSSGSYNEQFF. The CDR3 DNA is TGCAGCGCTGCCTCTCGGTTCTCCAGCGGCTCCTACAATGAGCAGTTCTTC.

The chain couples TRBV18 to TRBJ2-1; 10 bases are a match to TRBD2. V dropped 5 bases and J dropped 6; count of bases not matched to a gene: 4. Germline CDR1 KGHSH, CDR2 LQKENI. The CDR3 consists of 14 residues. This chain's CDR3 is CASSEKREGNEQFF. In nucleotides, the CDR3 is TGTGCCAGCTCAGAAAAGCGGGAGGGCAATGAGCAGTTCTTC.

In nucleotides, the CDR3 is TGTGCCTGGAGTACACAGGGGAATGGCTACACCTTC. This sequence encodes CAWSTQGNGYTF. This sequence joins TRBV30 and TRBJ1-2; 7 bases are a match to TRBD1. J was trimmed by 6 bases and V by 2 bases; bases with no gene match: 3. Per the germline V gene, CDR1 is GTSNPN and CDR2 is SVGIG (reference sequence). The CDR3 runs 12 residues. Looking up the rest from reference TRBV30 and TRBJ1-2 gives the full variable domain: SQTIHQWPATLVQPVGSPLSLECTVEGTSNPNLYWYRQAAGRGLQLLFYSVGIGQISSEVPQNLSASRPQDRQFILSSKKLLLSDSGFYLCAWSTQGNGYTFGSGTRLTVV.

This clone occurred once. The rearrangement uses TRBV6-6 and TRBJ1-1; D unresolved. CDR1 is MNHNY and CDR2 is SVGAGI in the germline V gene (reference sequence). The CDR3 covers 11 residues. V was shortened by 6 bases and J by 11 bases, with 13 bases between the two germline ends. The CDR3 DNA sequence: TGTGCCAGCAGCCCGCCGGGGAGGGCTTTCTTT. As protein: CASSPPGRAFF.

This clone has a handful of counts. V gene TRBV5-1 combines with J gene TRBJ2-2; D is uncertain. Germline CDR1 SGHRS, CDR2 YFSETQ. V dropped 3 bases and J dropped 3 bases, with 9 bases sitting between them. The CDR3 totals 14 residues. The CDR3 coding sequence is TGCGCCAGCAGCTCGATTGCGGACACCGGGGAGCTGTTTTTT. Translating gives CASSSIADTGELFF.